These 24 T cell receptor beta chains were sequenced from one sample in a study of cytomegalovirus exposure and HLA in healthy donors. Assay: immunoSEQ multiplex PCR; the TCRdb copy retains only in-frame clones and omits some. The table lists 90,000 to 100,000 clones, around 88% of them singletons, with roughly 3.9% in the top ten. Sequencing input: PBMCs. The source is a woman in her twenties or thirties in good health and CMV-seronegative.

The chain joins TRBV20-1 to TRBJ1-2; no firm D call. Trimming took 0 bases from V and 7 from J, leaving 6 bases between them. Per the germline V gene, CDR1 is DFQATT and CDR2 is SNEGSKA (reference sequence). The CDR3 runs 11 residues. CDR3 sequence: CSARDQAGYTF. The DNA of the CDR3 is TGCAGTGCTAGAGATCAGGCTGGCTACACCTTC.

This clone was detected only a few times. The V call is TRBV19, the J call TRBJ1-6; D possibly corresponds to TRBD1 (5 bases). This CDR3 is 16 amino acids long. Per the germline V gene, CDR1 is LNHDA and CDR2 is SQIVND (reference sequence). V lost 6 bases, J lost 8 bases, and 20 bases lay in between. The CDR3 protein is CASRIRLQDTHSPLHF. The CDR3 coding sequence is TGTGCCAGTAGAATTAGGCTACAGGACACCCATTCACCCCTCCACTTT. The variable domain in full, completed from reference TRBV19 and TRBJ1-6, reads DGGITQSPKYLFRKEGQNVTLSCEQNLNHDAMYWYRQDPGQGLRLIYYSQIVNDFQKGDIAEGYSVSREKKESFPLTVTSAQKNPTAFYLCASRIRLQDTHSPLHFGNGTRLTVT.

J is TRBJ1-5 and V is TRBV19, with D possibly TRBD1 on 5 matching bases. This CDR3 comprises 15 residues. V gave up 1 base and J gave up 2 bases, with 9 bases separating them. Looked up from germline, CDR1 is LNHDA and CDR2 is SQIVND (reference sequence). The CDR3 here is CASSIGQGGNQPQHF. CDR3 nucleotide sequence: TGTGCCAGTAGTATAGGGCAGGGTGGCAATCAGCCCCAGCATTTT.

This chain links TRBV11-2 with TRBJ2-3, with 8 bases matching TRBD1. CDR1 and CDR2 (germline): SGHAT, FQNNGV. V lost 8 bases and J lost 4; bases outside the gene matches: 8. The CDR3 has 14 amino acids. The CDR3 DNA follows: TGTGCCAGCGGACGGACAGGGACCTCAGATACGCAGTATTTT. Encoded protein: CASGRTGTSDTQYF.

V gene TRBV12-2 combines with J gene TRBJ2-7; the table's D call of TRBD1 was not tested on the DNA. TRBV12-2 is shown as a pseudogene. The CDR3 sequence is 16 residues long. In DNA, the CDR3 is TGTGCAAGTCGCTCACAGGGACAGGGGGCGGCTTACGAGCAGTACTTC. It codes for CASRSQGQGAAYEQYF.

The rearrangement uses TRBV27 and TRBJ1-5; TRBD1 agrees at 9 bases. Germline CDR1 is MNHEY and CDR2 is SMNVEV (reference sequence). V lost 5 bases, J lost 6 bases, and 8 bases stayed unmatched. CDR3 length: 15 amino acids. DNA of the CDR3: TGTGCCAGCAGTCCGCGAAAGGGACAGGGTCAGCCCCAGCATTTT. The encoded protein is CASSPRKGQGQPQHF.

The CDR3: CASSQASHIGTEAFF. Here the CDR3 DNA reads TGTGCCAGCAGCCAAGCGTCTCATATCGGCACTGAAGCTTTCTTT. This chain links TRBV14 with TRBJ1-1, with D unresolved. The length of the CDR3 is 15 residues. Trimming removed 1 base at V and 4 bases at J, with 13 bases between. The V gene's germline CDR1 is SGHDN and CDR2 FVKESK. The full variable domain, with the rest looked up from reference TRBV14 and TRBJ1-1, is EAGVTQFPSHSVIEKGQTVTLRCDPISGHDNLYWYRRVMGKEIKFLLHFVKESKQDESGMPNNRFLAERTGGTYSTLKVQPAELEDSGVYFCASSQASHIGTEAFFGQGTRLTVV.

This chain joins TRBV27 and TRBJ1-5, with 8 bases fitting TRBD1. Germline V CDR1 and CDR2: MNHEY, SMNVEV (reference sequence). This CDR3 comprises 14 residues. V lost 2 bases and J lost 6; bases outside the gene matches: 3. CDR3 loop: CASSLTGGSQPQHF. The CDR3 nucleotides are TGTGCCAGCAGTTTAACAGGGGGGAGTCAGCCCCAGCATTTT.

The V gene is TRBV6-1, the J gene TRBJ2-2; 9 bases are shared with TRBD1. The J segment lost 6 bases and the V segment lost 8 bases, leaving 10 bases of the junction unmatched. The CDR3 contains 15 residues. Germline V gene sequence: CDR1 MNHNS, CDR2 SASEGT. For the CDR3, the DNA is TGTGCCAGCGGGGGGACAGGGAGAAAGGCCGGGGAGCTGTTTTTT. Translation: CASGGTGRKAGELFF.

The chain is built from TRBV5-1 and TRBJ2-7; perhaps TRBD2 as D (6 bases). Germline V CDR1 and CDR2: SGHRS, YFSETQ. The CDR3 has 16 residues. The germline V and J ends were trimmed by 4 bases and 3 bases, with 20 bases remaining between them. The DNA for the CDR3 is TGCGCCAGCAGCCCATCCCCAGGGAAGGAGGGCTACGAGCAGTACTTC. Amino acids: CASSPSPGKEGYEQYF.

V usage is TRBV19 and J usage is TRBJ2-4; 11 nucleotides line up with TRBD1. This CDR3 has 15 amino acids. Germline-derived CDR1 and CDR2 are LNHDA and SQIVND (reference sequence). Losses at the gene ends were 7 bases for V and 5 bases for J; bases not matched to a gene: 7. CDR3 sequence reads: CASTQDRGRQNIQYF. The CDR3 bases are TGTGCCAGTACCCAGGACAGGGGGCGGCAAAACATTCAGTACTTC.

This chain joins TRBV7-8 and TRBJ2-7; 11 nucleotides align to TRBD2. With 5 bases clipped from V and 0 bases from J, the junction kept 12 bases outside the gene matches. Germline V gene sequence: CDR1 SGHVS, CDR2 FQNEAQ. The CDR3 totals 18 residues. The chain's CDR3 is CASSTYPSSGGSSYEQYF. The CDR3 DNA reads TGTGCCAGCAGCACCTACCCATCTAGCGGGGGGAGCTCCTACGAGCAGTACTTC.

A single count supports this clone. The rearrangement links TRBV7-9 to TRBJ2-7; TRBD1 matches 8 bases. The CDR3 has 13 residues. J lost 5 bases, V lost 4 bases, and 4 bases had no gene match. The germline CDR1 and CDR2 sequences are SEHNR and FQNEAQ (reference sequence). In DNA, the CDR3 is TGTGCCAGCAGCTCCAGGGGGCGGGACGAGCAGTACTTC. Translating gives CASSSRGRDEQYF.

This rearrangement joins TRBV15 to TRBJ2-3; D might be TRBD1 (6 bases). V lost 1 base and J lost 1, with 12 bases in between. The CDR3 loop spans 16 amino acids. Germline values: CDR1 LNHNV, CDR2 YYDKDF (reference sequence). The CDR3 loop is CATSRGWAGGTDTQYF. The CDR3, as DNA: TGTGCCACCAGCAGAGGATGGGCAGGGGGCACAGATACGCAGTATTTT.

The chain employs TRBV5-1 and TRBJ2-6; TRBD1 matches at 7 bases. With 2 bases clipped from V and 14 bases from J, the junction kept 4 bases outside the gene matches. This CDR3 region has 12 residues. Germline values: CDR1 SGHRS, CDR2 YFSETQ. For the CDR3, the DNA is TGCGCCAGCAGCTTTAGGACAGGTTTCCTGACTTTC. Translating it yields CASSFRTGFLTF.

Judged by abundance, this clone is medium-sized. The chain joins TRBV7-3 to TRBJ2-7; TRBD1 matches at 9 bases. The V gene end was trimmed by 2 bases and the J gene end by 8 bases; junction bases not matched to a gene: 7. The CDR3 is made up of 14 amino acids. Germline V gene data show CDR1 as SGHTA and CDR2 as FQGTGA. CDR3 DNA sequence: TGTGCCAGCAGCTTAGGATTGGGACAGGGAAAGCAGTACTTC. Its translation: CASSLGLGQGKQYF.

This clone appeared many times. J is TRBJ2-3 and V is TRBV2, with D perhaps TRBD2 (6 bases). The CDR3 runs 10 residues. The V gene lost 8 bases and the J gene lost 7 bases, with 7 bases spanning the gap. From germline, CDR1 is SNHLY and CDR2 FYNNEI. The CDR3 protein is CASGGNTQYF. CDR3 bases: TGTGCCAGCGGGGGGAATACGCAGTATTTT.

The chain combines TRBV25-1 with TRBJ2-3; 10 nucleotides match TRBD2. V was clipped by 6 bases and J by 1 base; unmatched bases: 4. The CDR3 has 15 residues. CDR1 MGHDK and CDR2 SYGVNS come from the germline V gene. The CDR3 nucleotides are TGTGCCAGCAGCCCAACTAGCGGGGGCACAGATACGCAGTATTTT. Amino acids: CASSPTSGGTDTQYF.

The CDR3 protein is CASSEILLQGGNTEAFF. The CDR3 nucleotides read TGTGCCAGCAGTGAGATCCTGCTACAGGGGGGAAACACTGAAGCTTTCTTT. V is TRBV6-1 and J is TRBJ1-1; 8 nucleotides agree with TRBD1. The CDR3 is 17 residues long. Trimming took 3 bases from V and 2 from J; bases not matched to a gene: 11. Germline CDR1 reads MNHNS; CDR2 reads SASEGT.

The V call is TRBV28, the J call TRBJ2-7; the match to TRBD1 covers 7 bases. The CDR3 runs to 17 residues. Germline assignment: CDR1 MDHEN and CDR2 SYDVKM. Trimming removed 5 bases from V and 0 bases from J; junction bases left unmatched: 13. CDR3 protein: CASSPTPGTASSYEQYF. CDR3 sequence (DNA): TGTGCCAGCAGTCCAACGCCAGGGACAGCTAGCTCCTACGAGCAGTACTTC. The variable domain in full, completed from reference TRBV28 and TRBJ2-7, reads DVKVTQSSRYLVKRTGEKVFLECVQDMDHENMFWYRQDPGLGLRLIYFSYDVKMKEKGDIPEGYSVSREKKERFSLILESASTNQTSMYLCASSPTPGTASSYEQYFGPGTRLTVT.

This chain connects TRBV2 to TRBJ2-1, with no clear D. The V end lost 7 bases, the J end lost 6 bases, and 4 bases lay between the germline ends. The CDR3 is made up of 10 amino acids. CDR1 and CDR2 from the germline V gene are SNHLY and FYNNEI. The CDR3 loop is CASIFNEQFF. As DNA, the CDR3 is TGTGCCAGCATATTCAATGAGCAGTTCTTC.

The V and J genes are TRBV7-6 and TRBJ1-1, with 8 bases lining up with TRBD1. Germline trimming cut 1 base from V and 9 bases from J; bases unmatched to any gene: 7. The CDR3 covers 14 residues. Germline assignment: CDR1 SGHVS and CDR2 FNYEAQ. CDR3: CASSLGTGGAKAFF. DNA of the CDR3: TGTGCCAGCAGCTTAGGAACAGGGGGTGCCAAAGCTTTCTTT.

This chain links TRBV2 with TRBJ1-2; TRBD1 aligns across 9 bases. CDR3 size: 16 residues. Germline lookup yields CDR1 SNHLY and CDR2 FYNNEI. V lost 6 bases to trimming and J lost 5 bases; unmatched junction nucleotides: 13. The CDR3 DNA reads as TGTGCCAGCAGGACCACAGGGGGCGCGGGGGGTTATGGCTACACCTTC. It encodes CASRTTGGAGGYGYTF.

This chain's CDR3 is CAIRDSGRSLDEQYF. DNA of the CDR3: TGTGCCATCAGGGATAGCGGGAGAAGCTTGGACGAGCAGTACTTC. This rearrangement joins TRBV10-3 to TRBJ2-7; TRBD2 aligns across 9 bases. The CDR3 loop spans 15 amino acids. V lost 6 bases and J lost 5; bases outside the gene matches: 11. CDR1 and CDR2 (germline): ENHRY, SYGVKD.